Each of the 22 T cell receptor beta chains below was sequenced from the same sample in a study of shared clonotypes between healthy human individuals. Profiled with immunoSEQ multiplex PCR; TCRdb holds only in-frame clones, not every one. The sample lists a few million clones; around 94% were seen once. The source material was naive CD4+ T cells sorted from blood. Subset defined: CD45RA+ positively selected. These receptors all stem from a man younger than 35 in good health.

The chain is built from TRBV5-4 and TRBJ2-2; D ambiguous. This CDR3 has 12 amino acids. In germline, CDR1 is SGHNT, CDR2 YYREEE (reference sequence). Trimming took 1 base from V and 7 from J, leaving 5 bases between them. CDR3 loop: CASSLPDGELFF. The CDR3 DNA follows: TGTGCCAGCAGCTTGCCTGACGGGGAGCTGTTTTTT.

The gene calls are TRBV7-8 and TRBJ2-1, with 7 bases aligning to TRBD2. The CDR3 runs to 13 residues. Germline-derived CDR1 and CDR2 are SGHVS and FQNEAQ. V lost 8 bases, J lost 4 bases, and 5 bases stayed unmatched. The CDR3 coding sequence is TGTGCCAGCGGGGCGGGGGAGTACAATGAGCAGTTCTTC. Its translation: CASGAGEYNEQFF.

The chain links TRBV10-3 to TRBJ2-3; TRBD2 matches at 8 bases. Looked up from germline, CDR1 is ENHRY and CDR2 is SYGVKD. V lost 6 bases to trimming and J lost 7 bases; unmatched junction nucleotides: 15. The CDR3 totals 16 residues. The CDR3 region has the DNA TGTGCCATCAGCTCCTTTAGCGGGGCCGCCGGATATACGCAGTATTTT. It is translated as CAISSFSGAAGYTQYF.

CDR3 sequence reads: CASSPPGREADTQYF. The CDR3 nucleotides read TGTGCCAGCAGCCCCCCGGGGCGGGAGGCAGATACGCAGTATTTT. The J gene is TRBJ2-3, the V gene TRBV7-2; 8 bases agree with TRBD2. The trim removed 5 bases at V and 4 bases at J, leaving 8 bases unmatched. The CDR3 is 15 amino acids. Looked up from germline, CDR1 is SGHTA and CDR2 is FQGNSA. The whole variable domain, remainder taken from reference TRBV7-2 and TRBJ2-3, is GAGVSQSPSNKVTEKGKDVELRCDPISGHTALYWYRQSLGQGLEFLIYFQGNSAPDKSGLPSDRFSAERTGGSVSTLTIQRTQQEDSAVYLCASSPPGREADTQYFGPGTRLTVL.

The gene calls are TRBV27 and TRBJ2-2; perhaps TRBD1 as D (6 bases). The CDR3 length is 14 residues. The V end lost 6 bases, the J end lost 2 bases, and 10 bases lay between the germline ends. The germline V gene encodes CDR1 MNHEY and CDR2 SMNVEV (reference sequence). The CDR3: CASSWGHNTGELFF. The CDR3 DNA reads as TGTGCCAGCAGCTGGGGACACAACACCGGGGAGCTGTTTTTT.

This rearrangement joins TRBV16 to TRBJ1-2, with 8 bases aligning to TRBD1. CDR3 size: 15 residues. CDR1 is KGHSY, CDR2 FQNENV, per germline. V shed 4 bases, J shed 1 base, and the junction held 5 bases outside the gene matches. The DNA for the CDR3 is TGTGCCAGCAGCCTTACGACAGGGGTTAACTATGGCTACACCTTC. It encodes CASSLTTGVNYGYTF.

This sequence joins TRBV5-1 and TRBJ2-1, with D possibly being TRBD2 (5 bases). The length of the CDR3 is 15 residues. With 4 bases removed from V and 8 bases from J, the gap between germline ends came to 19 bases. Germline CDR1 is SGHRS and CDR2 is YFSETQ. CDR3 bases: TGCGCCAGCAGCCCCGGGTCAGGAGGCATCTATGAGCAGTTCTTC. Its translation: CASSPGSGGIYEQFF.

This chain connects TRBV18 to TRBJ2-2; no clear D gene. This CDR3 contains 15 residues. V lost 0 bases and J 7 bases, leaving 12 bases between the germline ends. Germline CDR1 and CDR2: KGHSH and LQKENI. The CDR3 sequence: CASSPPEKGGGELFF. In DNA, the CDR3 is TGTGCCAGCTCACCACCGGAAAAGGGCGGCGGGGAGCTGTTTTTT.

This rearrangement joins TRBV15 to TRBJ1-2; 8 nucleotides match TRBD1. CDR1 LNHNV and CDR2 YYDKDF come from the germline V gene (reference sequence). The V segment lost 5 bases and the J segment 0 bases; nucleotides outside the gene matches: 5. This CDR3 contains 15 residues. CDR3 coding DNA: TGTGCCACCAGCCACAGGGGGGCCCCTAACTATGGCTACACCTTC. Amino acids: CATSHRGAPNYGYTF.

This clone was picked up one time. The chain has TRBV11-2 and TRBJ2-7; the match to TRBD2 covers 8 bases. Germline-derived CDR1 and CDR2 are SGHAT and FQNNGV. The CDR3 totals 15 residues. V lost 6 bases, J lost 2 bases, and 9 bases stayed unmatched. CDR3 amino acids: CASRPTSGKPYEQYF. The DNA for the CDR3 is TGTGCCAGCAGACCCACTAGCGGCAAACCCTACGAGCAGTACTTC.

V usage is TRBV4-1 and J usage is TRBJ1-2; 7 bases agree with TRBD1. The V gene's germline CDR1 is MGHRA and CDR2 YSYEKL. The CDR3 sequence is 13 residues long. After removal of 0 bases from V and 8 bases from J, the junction contained 3 bases not matched to a gene. Here the CDR3 DNA reads TGCGCCAGCAGCCAAGACAGGGGGGAGGGCTACACCTTC. Its protein is CASSQDRGEGYTF.

This clone occurred once. The chain employs TRBV30 and TRBJ1-2; D is perhaps TRBD1 (6 bases). Trimming removed 1 base at V and 8 bases at J, with 17 bases between. The CDR3 totals 14 residues. In germline, CDR1 is GTSNPN, CDR2 SVGIG (reference sequence). DNA for the CDR3: TGTGCCTGGAGTGGAGAGGGGGGATTCCTCGGCTACACCTTC. Translating gives CAWSGEGGFLGYTF.

The gene calls are TRBV6-6 and TRBJ1-2, with TRBD1 identical over 8 bases. CDR3 size: 16 residues. V lost 3 bases to trimming and J lost 6 bases; unmatched junction nucleotides: 12. The germline gives CDR1 MNHNY, CDR2 SVGAGI (reference sequence). This CDR3 is CASSYSARDRPNGYTF. CDR3 DNA sequence: TGTGCCAGCAGTTATTCTGCCCGGGACAGGCCGAATGGCTACACCTTC.

This chain joins TRBV5-8 and TRBJ2-1, with D uncertain. Trimming cost V 2 bases and J 0 bases, with 12 bases left between them. This CDR3 is built from 16 residues. CDR1 SGHTS and CDR2 YDEGEE come from the germline V gene. For the CDR3, the DNA is TGTGCCAGCAGCTTCGATCTGTCCAGCTCCTACAATGAGCAGTTCTTC. Its translation is CASSFDLSSSYNEQFF. The variable domain in full, completed from reference TRBV5-8 and TRBJ2-1, reads EAGVTQSPTHLIKTRGQQATLRCSPISGHTSVYWYQQALGLGLQFLLWYDEGEERNRGNFPPRFSGRQFPNYSSELNVNALELEDSALYLCASSFDLSSSYNEQFFGPGTRLTVL.

The chain couples TRBV7-2 to TRBJ2-7; 7 positions agree with TRBD1. The CDR3 sequence is 15 residues long. Unmatched junction bases numbered 6, after V lost 1 base and J lost 3 bases. Germline V gene lookup returns CDR1 SGHTA and CDR2 FQGNSA. The CDR3 reads CASSLEGAYYYEQYF. Written as DNA, the CDR3 is TGTGCCAGCAGCTTAGAGGGGGCCTACTACTACGAGCAGTACTTC.

The V call is TRBV6-1, the J call TRBJ2-7; TRBD1 matches 9 bases. Per the germline V gene, CDR1 is MNHNS and CDR2 is SASEGT. The CDR3 has 16 residues. Losses at the gene ends were 0 bases for V and 5 bases for J; bases not matched to a gene: 8. CDR3 DNA: TGTGCCAGCAGTGAAGCCGGGACAGGGAAGGTTGACGAGCAGTACTTC. It translates to CASSEAGTGKVDEQYF.

This clone was counted once. This sequence joins TRBV9 and TRBJ1-3; perhaps TRBD1 as D (6 bases). Germline V gene sequence: CDR1 SGDLS, CDR2 YYNGEE. The V and J ends lost 4 bases and 4 bases respectively, with 9 bases between them. This CDR3 spans 13 amino acids. In DNA form, the CDR3 reads TGTGCCAGCAGCCCCGGGGGCGGAAACACCATATATTTT. It encodes CASSPGGGNTIYF.

The genes are TRBV5-6 and TRBJ2-7; D uncertain. The CDR3 is made up of 11 amino acids. The V end was cut by 2 bases, the J end by 4 bases, with 4 bases between. The V gene's germline CDR1 is SGHDT and CDR2 YYEEEE. As DNA, the CDR3 is TGTGCCAGCAGCTTTGGGTACGAGCAGTACTTC. Translated: CASSFGYEQYF.

This clone was detected only a few times. As the CDR3 is not closed by the conserved phenylalanine or tryptophan, this likely results from a read error. It is unclear where the CDR3 begins or ends on the DNA, so no DNA is shown, and the CDR3 is as TCRdb lists it. J is TRBJ1-2 and V is TRBV25-1. The germline gives CDR1 MGHDK, CDR2 SYGVNS. The CDR3 spans 15 residues, counting both ends. The CDR3 is CASSQVIELGKTYGY.

The V gene is TRBV6-1, the J gene TRBJ1-5; no firm D call. V was cut by 3 bases and J by 0 bases, with 15 bases left in between. This CDR3 has 17 residues. Germline CDR1 is MNHNS and CDR2 is SASEGT. The CDR3 region is CASSERKSSGSNQPQHF. The CDR3, as DNA: TGTGCCAGCAGTGAGAGAAAGAGTTCGGGTAGCAATCAGCCCCAGCATTTT.

This chain links TRBV25-1 with TRBJ2-1; D unclear. Trimming took 2 bases from V and 3 from J, leaving 14 bases between them. The CDR3 runs 16 residues. Germline CDR1 and CDR2: MGHDK and SYGVNS. This CDR3 is CASSEPSVAYYNEQFF. DNA of the CDR3: TGTGCCAGCAGTGAACCCAGCGTTGCTTACTACAATGAGCAGTTCTTC.

The chain has TRBV19 and TRBJ1-4, with D maybe TRBD1 (5 bases). The V end lost 5 bases, the J end lost 8 bases, and 18 bases lay between the germline ends. Germline-derived CDR1 and CDR2 are LNHDA and SQIVND (reference sequence). The CDR3 covers 15 residues. The CDR3 nucleotides read TGTGCCAGTAGTCCCGTGGGGCAGGGTCCCGAAAAACTGTTTTTT. Amino acid sequence: CASSPVGQGPEKLFF.